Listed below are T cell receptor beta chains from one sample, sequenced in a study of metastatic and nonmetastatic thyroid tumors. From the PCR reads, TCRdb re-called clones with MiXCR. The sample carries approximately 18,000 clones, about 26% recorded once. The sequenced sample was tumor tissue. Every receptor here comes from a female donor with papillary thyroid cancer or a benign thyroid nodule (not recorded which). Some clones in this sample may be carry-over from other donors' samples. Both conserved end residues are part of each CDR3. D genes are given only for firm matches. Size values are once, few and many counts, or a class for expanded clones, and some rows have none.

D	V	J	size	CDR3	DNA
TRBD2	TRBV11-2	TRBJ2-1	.	CASRPYSGRLGNEQFF	TGTGCCAGCAGACCTTATAGCGGGAGGCTGGGGAATGAGCAGTTCTTC
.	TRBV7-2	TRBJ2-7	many	CASSLGSGYYEQYF	TGTGCCAGCAGTCTGGGGTCTGGATACTACGAGCAGTACTTC
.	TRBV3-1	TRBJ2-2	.	CASIQDHTGELFF	TGTGCCAGCATCCAGGACCACACCGGGGAGCTGTTTTTT
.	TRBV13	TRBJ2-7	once	CASSLGGYEQYF	TGTGCCAGCAGCTTAGGTGGGTACGAGCAGTACTTC
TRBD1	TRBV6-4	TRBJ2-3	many	CASSDSNPGTGDTDTQYF	TGTGCCAGCAGTGACTCGAACCCCGGGACAGGGGACACAGATACGCAGTATTTT
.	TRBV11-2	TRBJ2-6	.	CASSLGSGANVLTF	TGCGCCAGCAGCTTAGGTTCTGGGGCCAACGTCCTGACTTTC
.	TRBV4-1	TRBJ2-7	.	CASSQDPGLAYEQYF	TGCGCCAGCAGCCAAGATCCCGGTCTGGCCTACGAGCAGTACTTC
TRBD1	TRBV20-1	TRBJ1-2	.	CSAKQGNKWVYGYTF	TGCAGTGCTAAACAGGGGAACAAATGGGTCTATGGCTACACCTTC
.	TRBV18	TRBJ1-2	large	CASSPPPGAYGYTF	TGTGCCAGCTCACCACCGCCAGGGGCCTATGGCTACACCTTC
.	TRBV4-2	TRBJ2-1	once	CASSPGGLVGADNEQFF	TGTGCCAGTAGCCCCGGAGGGCTTGTGGGAGCCGACAATGAGCAGTTCTTC
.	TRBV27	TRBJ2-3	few	CASSLSRPDTQYF	TGTGCCAGCAGTTTATCCCGCCCGGATACGCAGTATTTT
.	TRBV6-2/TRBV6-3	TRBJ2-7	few	CASSYDGRREQYF	TGTGCCAGCAGTTACGATGGCAGAAGGGAGCAGTACTTC
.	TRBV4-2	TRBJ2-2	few	CASSQEARHNTGELFF	TGTGCCAGCAGCCAAGAGGCTAGACATAACACCGGGGAGCTGTTTTTT
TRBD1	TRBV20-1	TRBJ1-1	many	CSARSDRDTEAFF	TGCAGTGCTAGATCTGACAGGGACACTGAAGCTTTCTTT